The sample holds many counts of the clone carrying this T cell receptor beta chain. The CDR3 extends over 15 amino acids. V was shortened by 3 bases and J by 3 bases, with 11 bases between the two germline ends. CDR1 and CDR2 from the germline V gene are LNHDA and SQIVND (reference sequence). The data are from a study of shared clonotypes between healthy human individuals. The data were produced by immunoSEQ multiplex PCR, yet TCRdb's version contains in-frame clones alone and is incomplete. The sample contains roughly 640,000 clones, 74% of which appear only once. V gene TRBV19 combines with J gene TRBJ2-2; D gene uncertain. Sequenced sample: memory CD4+ T cells sorted from blood. Documented subset: CD45RA-negative fraction. The source is a young woman in good health. The CDR3, as DNA: TGTGCCAGTAGTATGGGTCAGGCGTACACCGGGGAGCTGTTTTTT. Translated, it gives CASSMGQAYTGELFF.